This T cell receptor beta chain comes out of a study of cytomegalovirus exposure and HLA in healthy donors. Study-wide findings and caveats: The classifier reportedly diagnosed cytomegalovirus status with high specificity and sensitivity. Most TCR sequences were uncommon, yet certain public TCRs appeared in many donors.

Here immunoSEQ multiplex PCR was the method, and the copy in TCRdb shows in-frame clones only, minus some. The table includes fewer than 350,000 clones, approximately 90% detected once. Worth noting for this clone: Its antigen remains unidentified.

CDR3 length: 19 residues. V shed 5 bases and J shed 4 bases, with 27 bases lying between them. Germline CDR1 and CDR2: SGHNT and YENEEA. The clonotype originates from a woman under 30 in good health and CMV-seronegative. Input material: PBMCs. The V gene is TRBV11-3, the J gene TRBJ1-5; a possible D gene is TRBD1 (6 bases). This CDR3 reads CASSTKLRDNSYRNQPQHF. In DNA, the CDR3 is TGTGCCAGCAGCACCAAGCTCCGGGACAATTCGTATCGGAATCAGCCCCAGCATTTT.